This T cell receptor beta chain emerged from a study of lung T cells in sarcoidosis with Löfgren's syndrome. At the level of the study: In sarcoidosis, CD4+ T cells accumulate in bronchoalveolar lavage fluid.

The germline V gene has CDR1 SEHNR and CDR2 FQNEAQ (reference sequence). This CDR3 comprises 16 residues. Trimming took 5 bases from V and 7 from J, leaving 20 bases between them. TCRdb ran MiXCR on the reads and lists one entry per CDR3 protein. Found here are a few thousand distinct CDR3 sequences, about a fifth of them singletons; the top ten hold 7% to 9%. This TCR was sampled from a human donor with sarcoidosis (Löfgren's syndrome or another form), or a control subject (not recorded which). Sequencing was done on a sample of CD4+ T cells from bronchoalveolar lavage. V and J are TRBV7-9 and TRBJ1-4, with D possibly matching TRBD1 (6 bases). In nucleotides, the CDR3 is TGTGCCAGCAGCCCCGGGGGGATGGGGGCAGGTGAAAAACTGTTTTTT. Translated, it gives CASSPGGMGAGEKLFF.